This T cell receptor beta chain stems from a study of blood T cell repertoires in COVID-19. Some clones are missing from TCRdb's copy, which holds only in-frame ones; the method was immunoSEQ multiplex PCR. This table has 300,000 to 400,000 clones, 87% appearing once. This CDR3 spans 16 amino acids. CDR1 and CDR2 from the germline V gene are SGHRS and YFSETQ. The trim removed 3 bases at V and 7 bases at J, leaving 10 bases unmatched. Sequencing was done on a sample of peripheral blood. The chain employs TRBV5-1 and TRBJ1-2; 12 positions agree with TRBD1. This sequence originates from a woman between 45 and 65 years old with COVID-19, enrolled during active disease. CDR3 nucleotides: TGCGCCAGCAGCTCGACAGGGACAGGGGGCGCGGTTGGCTACACCTTC. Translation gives CASSSTGTGGAVGYTF.